This T cell receptor (beta chain) was recovered during a study of blood T cell repertoires in COVID-19 (dated by TCRdb to about 2020). Context from the whole study: Samples from collaborators originated in the United States, Italy and Spain and spanned both the acute and convalescent phases of COVID-19. The prospective study material was composed of cDNA or gDNA derived from T cells, B-cell-depleted T cells, or PBMCs. Deeply sampled blood TCRbeta repertoires from subjects exposed to, actively infected with, or recovered from COVID-19 were included in the dataset. The repertoires were released in a freely available public database meant as a resource for research on the immune response to SARS-CoV-2. Samples came from the ongoing ImmuneRACE study (first 160 participants) plus 1,254 subjects from 6 global collaborators. The sample metadata nearly always contained a de-identified subject ID, COVID-19 status, age in years and sex. Where available, HLA class I and class II types were obtained from metadata supplied by the sample provider rather than from assay-based typing.

Based on the germline V gene (reference sequence), the CDR1 and CDR2 sequences are LGHDT and YNNKEL. V sheds 3 bases and J sheds 7 bases, leaving 15 bases between their ends. CDR3 length: 14 amino acids, cysteine to phenylalanine. Kept here is only the CDR3 DNA, which spans 42 bases and is read in frame from base 1. Comment on this clone: No cognate antigen has been identified for it. There are no base qualities to consult, and no much larger clone falls within one base.

The collaborating institutions used their own protocols to collect whole blood in K2EDTA tubes. For TCRbeta analysis, collaborators shipped samples in one of three forms: frozen whole blood, isolated PBMCs, or DNA extracted from either of those sample types. What the study reported, not specific to this receptor: The amount of clinical and demographic metadata varied by source and participant and was provided uncurated.

TCRbeta CDR3 regions were amplified from genomic DNA using the immunoSEQ Assay, a bias-controlled multiplex PCR. On the study's bioinformatics: Within the assay, amplification of reference gene primers was used to estimate how many nucleated cells each sample contained. Sequence reads were collapsed and filtered to measure the absolute abundance of every unique TCRbeta CDR3 rearrangement. For each sample, productive Simpson clonality was calculated as the square root of Simpson's diversity index over productive rearrangements. The table was pulled from immuneACCESS by TCRdb, which kept in-frame rearrangements only. Such tables lose some clones; where checked, under half of the loss comes from unresolved V genes, and the rest has no known cause. The V and J calls and clone size were taken over from that table, and D and trimming were inferred from the DNA. The sample table holds 120,000 or so clones, of which about 85% were seen once. About 6.2% of the sample belongs to the ten largest clones.

The source is a man at least 80 years old with active or convalescent COVID-19. This chain joins TRBV3-1 (or the pseudogene TRBV3-2) to TRBJ1-1, with a tentative D gene TRBD1 over 6 matching bases. Source material: peripheral blood. The sequenced DNA: TGTGCCAGCAGCCAGGTGACAGGCTCCCGTGAAGCTTTCTTT. Its translation reads: CASSQVTGSREAFF.